A single sample gave rise to the 6 T cell receptor beta chains below, sequenced in a study of blood T cell repertoires in COVID-19 (dated by TCRdb to 2018 to 2021). The library was made by the immunoSEQ multiplex PCR assay. TCRdb carries this immuneACCESS record with in-frame sequences only. Its versions omit some clonotypes, under half of them owing to an unresolved V gene in the studies checked, with the rest unexplained. The sample profile shows more than 300,000 clones; 87% of them were found once. In total, the top ten clones hold roughly 6.3% of the sample. Sequenced input: peripheral blood. The source of these receptors is a woman aged 45-65 years with COVID-19, enrolled during active disease.

The rearrangement links TRBV5-6 to TRBJ2-1; TRBD1 agrees at 8 bases. The CDR3 totals 15 residues. V trimming: 4 bases; J trimming: 4 bases; junction bases outside the gene matches: 7. In germline, CDR1 is SGHDT, CDR2 YYEEEE. The CDR3 DNA reads TGTGCCAGCAGCCCGGGACAGGCATATTACAATGAGCAGTTCTTC. Amino acid sequence: CASSPGQAYYNEQFF.

This clone was seen only a few times. V usage is TRBV2 and J usage is TRBJ1-5; no clear D. Germline lookup yields CDR1 SNHLY and CDR2 FYNNEI. Trimming shortened V by 7 bases and J by 4 bases, and 8 bases separated the two germline ends. The CDR3 is made up of 12 amino acids. In DNA form, the CDR3 reads TGTGCCAGCACAGGTCTGAATCAGCCCCAGCATTTT. Its protein product is CASTGLNQPQHF.

This clone occurred a few times. The rearrangement uses TRBV2 and TRBJ2-2; D is unresolved. The CDR3 totals 12 residues. Trimming pared 3 bases from V and 6 bases from J, leaving 5 bases between. Germline V lookup: CDR1 SNHLY, CDR2 FYNNEI. The CDR3 DNA follows: TGTGCCAGCAGTGACATTCCCGGGGAGCTGTTTTTT. Protein: CASSDIPGELFF.

The V call is TRBV12-5, the J call TRBJ1-2; no clear D gene. CDR3 size: 13 residues. V was trimmed by 1 base and J by 5 bases, leaving 8 bases between them. Per the germline V gene, CDR1 is LGHNT and CDR2 is FRNRAP. CDR3 sequence (DNA): TGTGCTAGTGGTTTGGGGGAGGCTTATGGCTACACCTTC. Translated: CASGLGEAYGYTF.

The chain joins TRBV9 to TRBJ2-5, with D possibly matching TRBD2 (7 bases). Germline CDR1 reads SGDLS; CDR2 reads YYNGEE. V dropped 0 bases and J dropped 2 bases, with 17 bases sitting between them. CDR3 size: 17 residues. The CDR3, as DNA: TGTGCCAGCAGCGTAGAGGGGCAGGGAGGGGGGCAAGAGACCCAGTACTTC. Protein product: CASSVEGQGGGQETQYF.

V gene TRBV14 combines with J gene TRBJ2-5; D remains ambiguous. Germline V gene sequence: CDR1 SGHDN, CDR2 FVKESK. The CDR3 spans 14 residues. V dropped 5 bases and J dropped 5 bases, with 15 bases sitting between them. The CDR3 DNA is TGTGCCAGCAGCTTCTACAGCTCTCGGGAGACCCAGTACTTC. Translated, it gives CASSFYSSRETQYF.